This T cell receptor beta chain was documented in a study of blood T cell repertoires in COVID-19. At the level of the study: Whether acute or convalescent, the COVID-19 samples came from the United States, Italy and Spain. In each case, the material was cDNA or gDNA derived from T cells, B-cell-depleted T cells, or PBMCs.

Trimming pared 3 bases from V and 0 bases from J, leaving 10 bases between. There are 14 residues in the CDR3. The germline gives CDR1 SGHNT, CDR2 YYREEE (reference sequence). As originally analysed: Nucleated cell counts were estimated from reference gene primer amplification. Clones were sequenced by immunoSEQ multiplex PCR, and TCRdb holds only the in-frame ones, with some missing. V and J calls and clone size come straight from that table; D and trimming were deduced from the DNA. The table lists fewer than 200,000 clones, 70% to 90% of them singletons. The sequenced sample consisted of peripheral blood. This sequence joins TRBV5-4 and TRBJ2-7, with D perhaps TRBD1 (6 bases). The TCR originated in a man aged 35-49 years with active or convalescent COVID-19. The CDR3 reads CASSYGQSSYEQYF. The CDR3 DNA follows: TGTGCCAGCAGCTACGGACAGAGCTCCTACGAGCAGTACTTC.